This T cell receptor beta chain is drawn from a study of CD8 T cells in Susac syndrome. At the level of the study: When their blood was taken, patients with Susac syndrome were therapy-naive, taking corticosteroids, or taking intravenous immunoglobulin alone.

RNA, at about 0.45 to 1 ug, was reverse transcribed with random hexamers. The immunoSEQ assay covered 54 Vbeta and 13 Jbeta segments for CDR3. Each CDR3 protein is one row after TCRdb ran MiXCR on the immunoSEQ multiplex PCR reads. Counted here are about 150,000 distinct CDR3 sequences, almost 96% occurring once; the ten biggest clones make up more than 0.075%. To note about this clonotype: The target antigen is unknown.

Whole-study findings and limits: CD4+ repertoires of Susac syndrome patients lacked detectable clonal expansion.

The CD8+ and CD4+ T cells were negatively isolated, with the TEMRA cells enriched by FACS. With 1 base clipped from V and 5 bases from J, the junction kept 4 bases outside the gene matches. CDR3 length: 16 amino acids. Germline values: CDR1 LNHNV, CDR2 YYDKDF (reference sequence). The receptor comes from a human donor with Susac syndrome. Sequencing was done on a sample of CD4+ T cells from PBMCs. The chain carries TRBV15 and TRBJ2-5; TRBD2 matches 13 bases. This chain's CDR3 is CATSRGGLAGVETQYF. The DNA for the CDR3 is TGTGCCACCAGCAGAGGAGGACTAGCGGGGGTGGAGACCCAGTACTTC.